This T cell receptor (beta chain) comes out of a study of shared clonotypes between healthy human individuals. Study outcomes and limitations: It was only blood that was sampled, and tissue repertoires likely differ. Unshared clonotypes carried lower generation probabilities than those common to all four donors.

As regards this clone: Its antigen is unidentified.

V lost 5 bases to trimming and J lost 12 bases; unmatched junction nucleotides: 6. Germline CDR1 SNHLY, CDR2 FYNNEI. This CDR3 is built from 12 residues. TCRdb keeps only in-frame clones here, not all; method: immunoSEQ multiplex PCR. The sample lists a few million clones, about 90% seen once, with 0.37% in the top ten. Recent vaccinations or acute infections were absent in the healthy HIV-negative adult donors. The receptor's source is a man aged 18 to 30 in good health. Some clones in this sample may be carry-over from other donors' samples. The gene calls are TRBV2 and TRBJ2-1; TRBD2 matches 8 bases. Material: naive CD4+ T cells from PBMCs. Specified subset: CD45RA+ positively selected. In nucleotides, the CDR3 is TGTGCCAGCAGTCTACTAGCGGTCGCGCAGTTCTTC. Its protein is CASSLLAVAQFF. The complete variable domain, with remaining parts taken from reference TRBV2 and TRBJ2-1, reads EPEVTQTPSHQVTQMGQEVILRCVPISNHLYFYWYRQILGQKVEFLVSFYNNEISEKSEIFDDQFSVERPDGSNFTLKIRSTKLEDSAMYFCASSLLAVAQFFGPGTRLTVL.